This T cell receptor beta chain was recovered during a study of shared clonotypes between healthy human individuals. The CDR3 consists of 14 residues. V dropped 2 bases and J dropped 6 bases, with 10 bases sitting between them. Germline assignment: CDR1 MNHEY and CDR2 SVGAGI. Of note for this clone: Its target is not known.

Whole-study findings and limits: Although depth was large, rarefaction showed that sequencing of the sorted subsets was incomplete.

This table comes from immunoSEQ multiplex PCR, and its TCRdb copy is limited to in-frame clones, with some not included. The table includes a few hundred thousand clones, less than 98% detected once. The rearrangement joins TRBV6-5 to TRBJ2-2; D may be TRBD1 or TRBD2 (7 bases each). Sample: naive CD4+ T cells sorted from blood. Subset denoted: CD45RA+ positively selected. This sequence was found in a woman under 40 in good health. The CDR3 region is CASSYGRGPGELFF. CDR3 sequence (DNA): TGTGCCAGCAGTTACGGGAGGGGGCCCGGGGAGCTGTTTTTT.